This TCR beta chain was sequenced during a study of T cell changes during pregnancy in multiple sclerosis. Profiling relied on immunoSEQ multiplex PCR, and the TCRdb table lists in-frame clones only, not all of them. The data show fewer than 70,000 clones, with approximately 92% seen just once and approximately 1.5% held by the top ten. The CDR3 is 14 residues long. Germline assignment: CDR1 MNHEY and CDR2 SVGAGI. The germline V and J ends were trimmed by 9 bases and 2 bases, with 17 bases remaining between them. V gene TRBV6-5 combines with J gene TRBJ2-7; D possibly corresponds to TRBD2 (5 bases). Source: peripheral blood, taken in the second trimester of pregnancy. This TCR was sampled from a female donor with multiple sclerosis, enrolled in a pregnancy study. The CDR3 is CASHVGGSTYEQYF. CDR3 in DNA: TGTGCCAGTCACGTGGGTGGGAGCACCTACGAGCAGTACTTC.